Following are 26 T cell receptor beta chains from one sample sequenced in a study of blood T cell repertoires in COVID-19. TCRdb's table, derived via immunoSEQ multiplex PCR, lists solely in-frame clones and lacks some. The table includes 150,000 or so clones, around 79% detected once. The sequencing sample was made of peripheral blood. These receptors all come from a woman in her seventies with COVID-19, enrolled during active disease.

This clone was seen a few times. CDR3 region: CASSALGQALERGRAFF. DNA for the CDR3: TGTGCCAGTAGTGCCTTGGGACAGGCCCTAGAGAGGGGTAGAGCTTTCTTT. The genes are TRBV19 and TRBJ1-1, with TRBD1 matching 8 bases. The V and J ends lost 5 bases and 10 bases, in that order; junction bases with no gene match: 21. This CDR3 spans 17 amino acids. Per the germline V gene, CDR1 is LNHDA and CDR2 is SQIVND (reference sequence).

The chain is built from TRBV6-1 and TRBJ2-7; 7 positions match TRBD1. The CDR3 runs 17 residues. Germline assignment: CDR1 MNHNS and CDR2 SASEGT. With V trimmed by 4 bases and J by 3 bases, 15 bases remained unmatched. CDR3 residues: CASSALQTGAILYEQYF. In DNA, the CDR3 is TGTGCCAGCAGTGCGCTTCAAACAGGGGCGATACTCTACGAGCAGTACTTC.

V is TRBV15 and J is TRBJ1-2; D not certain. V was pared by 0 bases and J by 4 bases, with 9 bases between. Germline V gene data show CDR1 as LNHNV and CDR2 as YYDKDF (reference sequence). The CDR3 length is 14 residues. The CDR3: CATSRDVGSYGYTF. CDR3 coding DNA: TGTGCCACCAGCAGAGATGTAGGGAGCTATGGCTACACCTTC.

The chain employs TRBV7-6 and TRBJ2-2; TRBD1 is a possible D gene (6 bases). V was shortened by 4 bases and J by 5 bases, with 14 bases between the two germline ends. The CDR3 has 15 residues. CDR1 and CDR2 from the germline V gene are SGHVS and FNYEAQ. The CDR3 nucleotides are TGTGCCAGCAGCTCTCAGGGGTGGACGACCGGGGAGCTGTTTTTT. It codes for CASSSQGWTTGELFF.

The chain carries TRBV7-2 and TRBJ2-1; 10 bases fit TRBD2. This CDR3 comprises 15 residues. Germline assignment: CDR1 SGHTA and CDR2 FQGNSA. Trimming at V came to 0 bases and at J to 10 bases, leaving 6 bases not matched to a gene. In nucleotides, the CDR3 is TGTGCCAGCAGCTTAGCAGCGGGGGGGCCTGAGGAGCAGTTCTTC. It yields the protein CASSLAAGGPEEQFF.

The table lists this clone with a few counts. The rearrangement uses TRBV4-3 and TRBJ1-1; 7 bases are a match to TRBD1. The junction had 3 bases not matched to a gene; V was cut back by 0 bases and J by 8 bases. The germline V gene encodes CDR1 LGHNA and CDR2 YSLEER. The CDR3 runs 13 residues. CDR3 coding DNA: TGCGCCAGCAGCCAAGAGGACAGGCAGGAAGCTTTCTTT. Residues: CASSQEDRQEAFF.

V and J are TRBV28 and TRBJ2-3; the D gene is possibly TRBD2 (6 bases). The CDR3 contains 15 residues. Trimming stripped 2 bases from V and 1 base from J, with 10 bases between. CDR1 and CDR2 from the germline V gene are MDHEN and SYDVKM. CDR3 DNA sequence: TGTGCCAGCAGTTTAGGGGGGTTACGCACAGATACGCAGTATTTT. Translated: CASSLGGLRTDTQYF.

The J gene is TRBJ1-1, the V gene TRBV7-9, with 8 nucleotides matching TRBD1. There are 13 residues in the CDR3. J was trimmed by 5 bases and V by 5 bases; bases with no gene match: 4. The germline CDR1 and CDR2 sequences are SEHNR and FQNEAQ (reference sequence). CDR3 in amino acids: CASSRQGATEAFF. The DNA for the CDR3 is TGTGCCAGCAGCAGGCAGGGGGCTACTGAAGCTTTCTTT.

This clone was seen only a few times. The CDR3 loop reads CASSPTTREQYF. The DNA for the CDR3 is TGTGCCAGTTCACCCACAACTAGGGAGCAGTACTTC. The chain recombines TRBV2 with TRBJ2-7, with D possibly matching TRBD2 (5 bases). The V gene lost 9 bases and the J gene lost 7 bases, with 16 bases spanning the gap. CDR3 length: 12 residues. CDR1 and CDR2 from the germline V gene are SNHLY and FYNNEI.

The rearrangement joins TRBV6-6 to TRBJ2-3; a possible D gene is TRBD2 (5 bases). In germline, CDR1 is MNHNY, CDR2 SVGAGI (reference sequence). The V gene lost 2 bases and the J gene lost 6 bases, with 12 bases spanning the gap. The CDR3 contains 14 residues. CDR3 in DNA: TGTGCCAGCAGTTACCGGGGTAGCAGGGATACGCAGTATTTT. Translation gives CASSYRGSRDTQYF.

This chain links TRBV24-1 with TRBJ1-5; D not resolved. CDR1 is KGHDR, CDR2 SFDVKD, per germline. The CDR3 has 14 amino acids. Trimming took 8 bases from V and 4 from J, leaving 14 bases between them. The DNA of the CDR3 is TGTGCCACCATGGATGCCCGGGGAAATCAGCCCCAGCATTTT. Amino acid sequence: CATMDARGNQPQHF.

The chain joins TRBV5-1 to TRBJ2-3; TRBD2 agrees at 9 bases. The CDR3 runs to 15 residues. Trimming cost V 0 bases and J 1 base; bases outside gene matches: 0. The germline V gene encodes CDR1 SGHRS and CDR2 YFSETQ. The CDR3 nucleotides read TGCGCCAGCAGCTTGGGACTAGCGGGCACAGATACGCAGTATTTT. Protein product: CASSLGLAGTDTQYF.

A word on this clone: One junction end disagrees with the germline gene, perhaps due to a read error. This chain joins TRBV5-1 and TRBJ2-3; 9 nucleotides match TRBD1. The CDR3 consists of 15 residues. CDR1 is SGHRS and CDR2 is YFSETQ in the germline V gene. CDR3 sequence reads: CASRAPGQGSIPVVF. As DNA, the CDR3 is TGCGCCAGCAGAGCCCCGGGACAGGGATCCATCCCGGTCGTATTT.

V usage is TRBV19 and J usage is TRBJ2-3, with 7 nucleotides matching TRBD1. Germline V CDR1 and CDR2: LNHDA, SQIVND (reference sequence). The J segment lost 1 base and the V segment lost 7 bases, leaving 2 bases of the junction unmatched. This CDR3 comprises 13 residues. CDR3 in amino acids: CASTTGRTDTQYF. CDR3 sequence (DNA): TGTGCCAGTACGACAGGGCGCACAGATACGCAGTATTTT.

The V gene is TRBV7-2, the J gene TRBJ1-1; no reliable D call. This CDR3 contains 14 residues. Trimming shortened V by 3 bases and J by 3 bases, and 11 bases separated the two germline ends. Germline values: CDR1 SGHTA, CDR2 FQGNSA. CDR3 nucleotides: TGTGCCAGCAGCTTCGGGGTTAGGGACACTGAAGCTTTCTTT. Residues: CASSFGVRDTEAFF.

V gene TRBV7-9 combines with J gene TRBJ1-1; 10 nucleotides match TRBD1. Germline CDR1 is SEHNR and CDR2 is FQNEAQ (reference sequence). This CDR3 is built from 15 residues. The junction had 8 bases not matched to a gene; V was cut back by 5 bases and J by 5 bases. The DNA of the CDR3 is TGTGCCAGCAGCCCCGACAGGGGGCTGGCGACTGAAGCTTTCTTT. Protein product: CASSPDRGLATEAFF.

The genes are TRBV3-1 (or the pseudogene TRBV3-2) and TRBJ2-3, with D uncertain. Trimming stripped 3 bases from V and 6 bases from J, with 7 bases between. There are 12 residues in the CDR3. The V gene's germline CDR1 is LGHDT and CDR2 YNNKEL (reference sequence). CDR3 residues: CASSHLQDTQYF. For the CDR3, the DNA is TGTGCCAGCAGCCATCTACAGGATACGCAGTATTTT.

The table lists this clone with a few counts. The CDR3 is CASSLQSGGGEKLFF. The CDR3 coding sequence is TGCGCCAGCAGCTTACAGTCAGGGGGCGGTGAAAAACTGTTTTTT. The V call is TRBV5-1, the J call TRBJ1-4, with 8 nucleotides matching TRBD1. Germline V gene lookup returns CDR1 SGHRS and CDR2 YFSETQ. This CDR3 has 15 amino acids. Germline trimming cut 2 bases from V and 7 bases from J; bases unmatched to any gene: 7.

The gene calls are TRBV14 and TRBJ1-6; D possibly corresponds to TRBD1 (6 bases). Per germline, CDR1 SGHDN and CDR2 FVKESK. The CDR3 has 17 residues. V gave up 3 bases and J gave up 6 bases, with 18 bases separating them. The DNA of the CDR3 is TGTGCCAGCAGCCAGCGAGGGGGAAACGGAGGTAATTCACCCCTCCACTTT. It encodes CASSQRGGNGGNSPLHF.

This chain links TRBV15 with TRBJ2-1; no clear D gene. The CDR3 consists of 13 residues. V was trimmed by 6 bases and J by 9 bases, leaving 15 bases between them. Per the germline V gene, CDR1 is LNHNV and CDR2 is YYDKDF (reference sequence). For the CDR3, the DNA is TGTGCCACCAGAGACTTGACTGAGAGTGAGCAGTTCTTC. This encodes CATRDLTESEQFF. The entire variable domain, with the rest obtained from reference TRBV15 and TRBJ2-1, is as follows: DAMVIQNPRYQVTQFGKPVTLSCSQTLNHNVMYWYQQKSSQAPKLLFHYYDKDFNNEADTPDNFQSRRPNTSFCFLDIRSPGLGDTAMYLCATRDLTESEQFFGPGTRLTVL.

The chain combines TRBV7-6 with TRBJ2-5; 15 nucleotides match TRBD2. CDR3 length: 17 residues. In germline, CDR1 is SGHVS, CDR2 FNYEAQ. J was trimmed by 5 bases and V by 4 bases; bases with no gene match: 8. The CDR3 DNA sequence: TGTGCCAGCAGCTCCGGACTAGCGGGGGGGCCGGGTGAGACCCAGTACTTC. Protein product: CASSSGLAGGPGETQYF.

CDR3 nucleotides: TGTGCCAGCAGCTTGCCGCGGGGGAGCACAGATACGCAGTATTTT. It yields the protein CASSLPRGSTDTQYF. The rearrangement links TRBV5-4 to TRBJ2-3; TRBD2 matches at 7 bases. V was pared by 1 base and J by 0 bases, with 2 bases of the junction left unmatched. The germline V gene has CDR1 SGHNT and CDR2 YYREEE (reference sequence). The CDR3 has 15 residues. The entire variable domain, with the rest obtained from reference TRBV5-4 and TRBJ2-3, is as follows: ETGVTQSPTHLIKTRGQQVTLRCSSQSGHNTVSWYQQALGQGPQFIFQYYREEENGRGNFPPRFSGLQFPNYSSELNVNALELDDSALYLCASSLPRGSTDTQYFGPGTRLTVL.

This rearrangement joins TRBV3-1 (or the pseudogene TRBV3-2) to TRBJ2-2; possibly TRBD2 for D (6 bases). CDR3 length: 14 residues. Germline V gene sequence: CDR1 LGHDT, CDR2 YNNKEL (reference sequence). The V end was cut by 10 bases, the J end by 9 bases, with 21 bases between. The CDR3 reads CATQPGRGGRELFF. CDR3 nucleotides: TGTGCCACCCAGCCAGGGCGGGGAGGCAGGGAGCTGTTTTTT.

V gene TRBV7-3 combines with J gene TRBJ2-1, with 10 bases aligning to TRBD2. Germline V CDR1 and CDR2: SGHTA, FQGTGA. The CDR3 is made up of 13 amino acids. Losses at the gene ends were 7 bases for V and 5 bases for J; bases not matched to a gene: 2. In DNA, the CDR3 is TGTGCCAGCACTAGCGGGGGAAACAATGAGCAGTTCTTC. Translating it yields CASTSGGNNEQFF. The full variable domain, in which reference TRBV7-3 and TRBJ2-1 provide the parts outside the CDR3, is GAGVSQTPSNKVTEKGKYVELRCDPISGHTALYWYRQSLGQGPEFLIYFQGTGAADDSGLPNDRFFAVRPEGSVSTLKIQRTERGDSAVYLCASTSGGNNEQFFGPGTRLTVL.

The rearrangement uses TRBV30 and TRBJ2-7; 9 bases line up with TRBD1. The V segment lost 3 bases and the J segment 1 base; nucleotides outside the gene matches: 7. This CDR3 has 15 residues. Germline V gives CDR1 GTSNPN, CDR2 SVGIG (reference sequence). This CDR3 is CAWREGQGFSYEQYF. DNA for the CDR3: TGTGCCTGGAGGGAGGGACAGGGTTTTTCCTACGAGCAGTACTTC. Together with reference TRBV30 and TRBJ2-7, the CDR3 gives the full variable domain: SQTIHQWPATLVQPVGSPLSLECTVEGTSNPNLYWYRQAAGRGLQLLFYSVGIGQISSEVPQNLSASRPQDRQFILSSKKLLLSDSGFYLCAWREGQGFSYEQYFGPGTRLTVT.

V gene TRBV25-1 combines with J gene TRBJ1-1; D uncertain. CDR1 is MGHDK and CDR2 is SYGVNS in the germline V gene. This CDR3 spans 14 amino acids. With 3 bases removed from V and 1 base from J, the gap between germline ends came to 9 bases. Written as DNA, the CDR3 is TGTGCCAGCAGTGACGTACAGTCGAACACTGAAGCTTTCTTT. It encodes CASSDVQSNTEAFF.